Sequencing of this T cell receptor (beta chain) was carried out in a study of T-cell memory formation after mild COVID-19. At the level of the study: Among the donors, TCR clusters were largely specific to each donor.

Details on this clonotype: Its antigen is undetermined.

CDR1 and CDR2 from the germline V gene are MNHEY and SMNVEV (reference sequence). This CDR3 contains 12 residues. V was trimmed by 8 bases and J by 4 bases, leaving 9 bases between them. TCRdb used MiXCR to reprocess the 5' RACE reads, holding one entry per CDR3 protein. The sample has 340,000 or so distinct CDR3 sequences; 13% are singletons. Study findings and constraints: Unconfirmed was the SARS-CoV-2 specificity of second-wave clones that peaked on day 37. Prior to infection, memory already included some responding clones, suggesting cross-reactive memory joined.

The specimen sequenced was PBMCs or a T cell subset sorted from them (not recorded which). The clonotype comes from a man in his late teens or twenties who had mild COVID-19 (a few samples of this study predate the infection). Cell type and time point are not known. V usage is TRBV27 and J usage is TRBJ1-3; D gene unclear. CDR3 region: CASGGSGNTIYF. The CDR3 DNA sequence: TGTGCCAGCGGAGGGTCCGGAAACACCATATATTTT.